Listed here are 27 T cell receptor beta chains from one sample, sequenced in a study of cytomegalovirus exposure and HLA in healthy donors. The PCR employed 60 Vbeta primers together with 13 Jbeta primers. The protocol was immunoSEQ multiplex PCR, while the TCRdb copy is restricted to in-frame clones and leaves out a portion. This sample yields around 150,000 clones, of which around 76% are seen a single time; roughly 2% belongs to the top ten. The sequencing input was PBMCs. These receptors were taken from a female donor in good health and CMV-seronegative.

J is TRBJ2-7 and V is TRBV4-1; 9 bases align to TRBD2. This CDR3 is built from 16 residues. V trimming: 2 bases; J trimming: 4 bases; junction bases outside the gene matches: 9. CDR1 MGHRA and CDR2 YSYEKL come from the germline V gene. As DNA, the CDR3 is TGCGCCAGCAGCCAAAACCCCTTTAGCGGGGGTTACGAGCAGTACTTC. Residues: CASSQNPFSGGYEQYF.

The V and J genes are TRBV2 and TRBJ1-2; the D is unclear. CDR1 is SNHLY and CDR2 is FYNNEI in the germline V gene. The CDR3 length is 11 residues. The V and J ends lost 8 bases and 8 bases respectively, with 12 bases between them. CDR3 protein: CASGLGRGYTF. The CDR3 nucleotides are TGTGCCAGCGGGCTCGGTCGAGGCTACACCTTC.

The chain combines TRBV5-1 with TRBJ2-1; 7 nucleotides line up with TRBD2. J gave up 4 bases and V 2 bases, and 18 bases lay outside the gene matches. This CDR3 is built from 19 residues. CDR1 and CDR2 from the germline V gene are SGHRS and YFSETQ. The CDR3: CASSFLPPLTGTKYNEQFF. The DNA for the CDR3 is TGCGCCAGCAGCTTTTTGCCCCCCCTAACCGGGACTAAATACAATGAGCAGTTCTTC.

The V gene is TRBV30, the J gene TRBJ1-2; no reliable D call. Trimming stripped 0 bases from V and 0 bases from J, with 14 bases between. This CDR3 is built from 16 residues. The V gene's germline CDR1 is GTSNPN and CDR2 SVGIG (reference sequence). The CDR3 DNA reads TGTGCCTGGAGTGTCACCCCTAGCTACCCTAACTATGGCTACACCTTC. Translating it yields CAWSVTPSYPNYGYTF. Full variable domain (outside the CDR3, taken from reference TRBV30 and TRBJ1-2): SQTIHQWPATLVQPVGSPLSLECTVEGTSNPNLYWYRQAAGRGLQLLFYSVGIGQISSEVPQNLSASRPQDRQFILSSKKLLLSDSGFYLCAWSVTPSYPNYGYTFGSGTRLTVV.

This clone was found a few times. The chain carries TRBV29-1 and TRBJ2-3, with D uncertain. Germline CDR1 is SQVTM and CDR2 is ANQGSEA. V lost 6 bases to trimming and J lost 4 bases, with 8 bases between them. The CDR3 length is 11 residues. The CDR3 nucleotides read TGCAGCGTCCCAGTGGCAGATACGCAGTATTTT. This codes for CSVPVADTQYF.

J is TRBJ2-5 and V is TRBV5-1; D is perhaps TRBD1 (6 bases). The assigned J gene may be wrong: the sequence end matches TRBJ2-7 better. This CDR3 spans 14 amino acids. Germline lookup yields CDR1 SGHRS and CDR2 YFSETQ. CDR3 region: CASSSQGFPYEQYF. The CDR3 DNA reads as TGCGCCAGCAGCTCACAGGGTTTCCCCTACGAGCAGTACTTC.

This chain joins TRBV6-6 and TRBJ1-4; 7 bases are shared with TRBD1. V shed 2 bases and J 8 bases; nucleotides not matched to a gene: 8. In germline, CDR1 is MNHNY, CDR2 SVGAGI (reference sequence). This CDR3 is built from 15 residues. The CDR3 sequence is CASSYPTGRGEKLFF. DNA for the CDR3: TGTGCCAGCAGTTACCCGACAGGGAGAGGGGAAAAACTGTTTTTT.

CDR3 DNA sequence: TGCAGCGTTGCTGCGGGGGGGAACACCGGGGAGCTGTTTTTT. Amino acid sequence: CSVAAGGNTGELFF. V usage is TRBV29-1 and J usage is TRBJ2-2, with 8 bases identical to TRBD2. The ends lost 4 bases at V and 1 base at J; junction bases unmatched: 2. CDR1 is SQVTM and CDR2 is ANQGSEA in the germline V gene. The CDR3 has 14 amino acids.

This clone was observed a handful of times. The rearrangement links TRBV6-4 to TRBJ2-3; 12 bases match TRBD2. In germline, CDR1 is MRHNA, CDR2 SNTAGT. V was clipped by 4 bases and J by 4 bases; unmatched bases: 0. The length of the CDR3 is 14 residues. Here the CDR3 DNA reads TGTGCCAGCAGTGGACTAGCGGGAGCAGATACGCAGTATTTT. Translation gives CASSGLAGADTQYF.

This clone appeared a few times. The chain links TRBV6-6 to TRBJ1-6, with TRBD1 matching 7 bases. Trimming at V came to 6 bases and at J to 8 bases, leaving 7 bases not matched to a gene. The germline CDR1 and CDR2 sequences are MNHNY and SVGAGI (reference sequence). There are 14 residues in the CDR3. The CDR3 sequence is CASRLLGGYSPLHF. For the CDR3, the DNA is TGTGCCAGCAGGCTCCTAGGGGGCTATTCACCCCTCCACTTT.

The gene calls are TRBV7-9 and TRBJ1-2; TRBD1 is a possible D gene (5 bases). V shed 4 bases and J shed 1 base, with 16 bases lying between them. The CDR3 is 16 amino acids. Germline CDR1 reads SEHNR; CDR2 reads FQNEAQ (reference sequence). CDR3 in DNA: TGTGCCAGCAGCTCCGGGGGAATCGACAGTAACTATGGCTACACCTTC. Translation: CASSSGGIDSNYGYTF.

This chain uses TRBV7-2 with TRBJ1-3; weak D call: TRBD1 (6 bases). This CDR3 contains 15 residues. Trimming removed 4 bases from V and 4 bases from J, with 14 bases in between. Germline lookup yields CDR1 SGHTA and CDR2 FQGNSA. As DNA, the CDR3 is TGTGCCAGCAGCTCCGGCCGGGGGGCGGGAAACACCATATATTTT. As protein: CASSSGRGAGNTIYF.

CDR3 amino acids: CASSERDRTGQGKQYF. The CDR3 DNA reads as TGTGCCAGCAGCGAACGCGATAGGACAGGGCAGGGTAAGCAGTACTTC. The chain couples TRBV6-6 to TRBJ2-7; 8 positions match TRBD1. The V and J ends lost 6 bases and 8 bases, in that order; junction bases with no gene match: 18. Germline CDR1 reads MNHNY; CDR2 reads SVGAGI (reference sequence). The CDR3 runs to 16 residues.

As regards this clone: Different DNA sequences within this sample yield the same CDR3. The CDR3, as DNA: TGTGCCAGTAGTATAAGCACGGACACTGAAGCTTTCTTT. Amino acid sequence: CASSISTDTEAFF. V is TRBV19 and J is TRBJ1-1; D is unclear. CDR1 is LNHDA, CDR2 SQIVND, per germline (reference sequence). This CDR3 comprises 13 residues. The V end was cut by 2 bases, the J end by 3 bases, with 7 bases between.

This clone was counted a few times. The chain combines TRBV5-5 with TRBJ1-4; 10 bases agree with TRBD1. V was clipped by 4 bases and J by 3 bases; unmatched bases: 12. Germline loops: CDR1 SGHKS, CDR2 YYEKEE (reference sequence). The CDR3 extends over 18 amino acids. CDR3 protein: CASSQSDRGRGANEKLFF. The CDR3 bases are TGTGCCAGCAGCCAGAGTGACAGGGGGCGGGGAGCTAATGAAAAACTGTTTTTT. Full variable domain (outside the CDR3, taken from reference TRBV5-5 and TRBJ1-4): DAGVTQSPTHLIKTRGQQVTLRCSPISGHKSVSWYQQVLGQGPQFIFQYYEKEERGRGNFPDRFSARQFPNYSSELNVNALLLGDSALYLCASSQSDRGRGANEKLFFGSGTQLSVL.

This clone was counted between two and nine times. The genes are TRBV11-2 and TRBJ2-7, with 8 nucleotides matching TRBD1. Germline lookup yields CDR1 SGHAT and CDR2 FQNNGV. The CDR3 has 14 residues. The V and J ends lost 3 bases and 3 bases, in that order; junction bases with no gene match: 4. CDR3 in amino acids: CASSLARGLYEQYF. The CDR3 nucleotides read TGTGCCAGCAGCTTGGCCAGGGGGCTCTACGAGCAGTACTTC. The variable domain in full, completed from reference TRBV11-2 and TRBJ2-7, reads EAGVAQSPRYKIIEKRQSVAFWCNPISGHATLYWYQQILGQGPKLLIQFQNNGVVDDSQLPKDRFSAERLKGVDSTLKIQPAKLEDSAVYLCASSLARGLYEQYFGPGTRLTVT.

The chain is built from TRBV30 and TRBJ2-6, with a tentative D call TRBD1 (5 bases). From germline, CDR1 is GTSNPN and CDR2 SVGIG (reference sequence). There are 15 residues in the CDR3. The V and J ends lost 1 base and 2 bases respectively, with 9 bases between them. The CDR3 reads CAWSDLGPGANVLTF. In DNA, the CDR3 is TGTGCCTGGAGTGACTTGGGGCCTGGGGCCAACGTCCTGACTTTC.

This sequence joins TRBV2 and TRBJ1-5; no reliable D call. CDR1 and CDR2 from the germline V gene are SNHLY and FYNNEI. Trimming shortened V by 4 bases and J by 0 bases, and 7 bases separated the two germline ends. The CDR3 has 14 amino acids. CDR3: CASSGTNSNQPQHF. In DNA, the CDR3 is TGTGCCAGCAGTGGCACTAATAGCAATCAGCCCCAGCATTTT.

The chain's CDR3 is CASSPGGQGVNEQYF. For the CDR3, the DNA is TGCGCCAGCAGCCCTGGGGGACAGGGGGTCAACGAGCAGTACTTC. The V gene is TRBV5-1, the J gene TRBJ2-7; 11 nucleotides line up with TRBD1. Trimming took 4 bases from V and 5 from J; bases not matched to a gene: 8. The CDR3 extends over 15 amino acids. Germline V gene lookup returns CDR1 SGHRS and CDR2 YFSETQ.

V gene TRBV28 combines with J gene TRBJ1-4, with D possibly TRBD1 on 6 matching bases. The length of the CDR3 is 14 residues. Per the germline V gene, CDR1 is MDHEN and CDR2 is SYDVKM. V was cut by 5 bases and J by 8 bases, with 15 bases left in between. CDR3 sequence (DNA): TGTGCCAGCAGTGACGGATTGAGGGGGGAAAAACTGTTTTTT. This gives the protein CASSDGLRGEKLFF.

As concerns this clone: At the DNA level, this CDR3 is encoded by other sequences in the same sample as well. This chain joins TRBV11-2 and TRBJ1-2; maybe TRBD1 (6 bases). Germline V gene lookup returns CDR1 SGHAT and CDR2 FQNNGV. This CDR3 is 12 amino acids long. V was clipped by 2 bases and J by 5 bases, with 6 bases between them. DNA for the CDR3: TGTGCCAGCAGCTTACAGGGGTATGGCTACACCTTC. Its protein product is CASSLQGYGYTF.

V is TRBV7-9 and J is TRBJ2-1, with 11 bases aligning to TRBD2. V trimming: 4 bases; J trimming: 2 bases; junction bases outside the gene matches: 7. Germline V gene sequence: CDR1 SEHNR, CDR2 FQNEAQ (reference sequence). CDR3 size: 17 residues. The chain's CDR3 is CASSSGTSGSPYNEQFF. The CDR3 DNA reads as TGTGCCAGCAGCTCGGGGACTAGCGGCTCCCCCTACAATGAGCAGTTCTTC.

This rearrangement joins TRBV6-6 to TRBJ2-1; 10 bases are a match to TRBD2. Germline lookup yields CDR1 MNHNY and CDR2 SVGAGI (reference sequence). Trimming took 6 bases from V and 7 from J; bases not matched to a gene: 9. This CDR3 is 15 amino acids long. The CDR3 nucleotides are TGTGCCAGCAGGGACAGGCTAGCGGGAGTTAATGAGCAGTTCTTC. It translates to CASRDRLAGVNEQFF.

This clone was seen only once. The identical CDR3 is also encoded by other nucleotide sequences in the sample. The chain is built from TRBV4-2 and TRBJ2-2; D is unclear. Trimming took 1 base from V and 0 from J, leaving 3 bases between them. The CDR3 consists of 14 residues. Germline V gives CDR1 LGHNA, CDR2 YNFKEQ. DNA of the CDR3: TGTGCCAGCAGCCAAGGCGCGAACACCGGGGAGCTGTTTTTT. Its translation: CASSQGANTGELFF.

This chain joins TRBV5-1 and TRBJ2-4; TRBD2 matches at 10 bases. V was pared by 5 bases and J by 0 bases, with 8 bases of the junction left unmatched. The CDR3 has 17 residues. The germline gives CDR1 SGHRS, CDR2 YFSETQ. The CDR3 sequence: CASRISSGGLAKNIQYF. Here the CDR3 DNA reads TGCGCCAGCAGAATTTCTAGCGGGGGACTAGCCAAAAACATTCAGTACTTC.

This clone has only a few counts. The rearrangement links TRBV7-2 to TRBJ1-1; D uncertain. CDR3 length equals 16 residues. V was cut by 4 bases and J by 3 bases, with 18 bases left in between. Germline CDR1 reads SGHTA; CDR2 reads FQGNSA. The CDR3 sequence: CASSYLGGYRDTEAFF. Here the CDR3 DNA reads TGTGCCAGCAGCTACCTGGGAGGGTATCGCGACACTGAAGCTTTCTTT. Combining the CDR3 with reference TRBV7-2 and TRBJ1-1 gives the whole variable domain GAGVSQSPSNKVTEKGKDVELRCDPISGHTALYWYRQSLGQGLEFLIYFQGNSAPDKSGLPSDRFSAERTGGSVSTLTIQRTQQEDSAVYLCASSYLGGYRDTEAFFGQGTRLTVV.

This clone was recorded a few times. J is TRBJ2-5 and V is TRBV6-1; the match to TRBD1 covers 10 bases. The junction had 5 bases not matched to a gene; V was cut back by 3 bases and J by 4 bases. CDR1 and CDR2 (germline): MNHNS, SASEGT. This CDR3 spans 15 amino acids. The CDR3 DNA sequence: TGTGCCAGCAGTGACCCCCGGGACAGGGGAGAGACCCAGTACTTC. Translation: CASSDPRDRGETQYF.